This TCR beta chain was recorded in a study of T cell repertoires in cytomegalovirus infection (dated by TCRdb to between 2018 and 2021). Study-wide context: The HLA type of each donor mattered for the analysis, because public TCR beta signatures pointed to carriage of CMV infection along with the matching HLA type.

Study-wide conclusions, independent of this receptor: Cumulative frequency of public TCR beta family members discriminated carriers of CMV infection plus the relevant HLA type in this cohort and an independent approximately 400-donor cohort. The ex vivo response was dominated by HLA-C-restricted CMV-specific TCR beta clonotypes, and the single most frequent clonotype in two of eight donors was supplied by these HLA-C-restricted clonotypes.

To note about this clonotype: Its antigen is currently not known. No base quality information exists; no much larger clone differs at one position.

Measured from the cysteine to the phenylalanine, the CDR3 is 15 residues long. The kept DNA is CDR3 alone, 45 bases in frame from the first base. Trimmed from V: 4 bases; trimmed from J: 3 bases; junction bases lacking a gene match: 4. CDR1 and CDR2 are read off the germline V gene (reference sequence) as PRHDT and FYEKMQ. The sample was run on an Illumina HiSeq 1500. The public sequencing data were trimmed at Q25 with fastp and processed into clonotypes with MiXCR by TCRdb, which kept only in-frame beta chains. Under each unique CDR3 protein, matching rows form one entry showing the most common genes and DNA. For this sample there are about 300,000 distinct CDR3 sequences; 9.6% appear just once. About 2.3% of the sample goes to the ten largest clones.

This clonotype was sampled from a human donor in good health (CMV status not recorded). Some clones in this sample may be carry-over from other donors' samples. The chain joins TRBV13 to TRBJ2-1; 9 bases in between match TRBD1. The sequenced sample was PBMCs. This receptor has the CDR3 CASSSQGAIYNEQFF. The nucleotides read TGTGCCAGCAGCTCACAGGGGGCGATCTACAATGAGCAGTTCTTC. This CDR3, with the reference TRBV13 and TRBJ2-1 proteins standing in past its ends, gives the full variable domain AAGVIQSPRHLIKEKRETATLKCYPIPRHDTVYWYQQGPGQDPQFLISFYEKMQSDKGSIPDRFSAQQFSDYHSELNMSSLELGDSALYFCASSSQGAIYNEQFFGPGTRLTVL.